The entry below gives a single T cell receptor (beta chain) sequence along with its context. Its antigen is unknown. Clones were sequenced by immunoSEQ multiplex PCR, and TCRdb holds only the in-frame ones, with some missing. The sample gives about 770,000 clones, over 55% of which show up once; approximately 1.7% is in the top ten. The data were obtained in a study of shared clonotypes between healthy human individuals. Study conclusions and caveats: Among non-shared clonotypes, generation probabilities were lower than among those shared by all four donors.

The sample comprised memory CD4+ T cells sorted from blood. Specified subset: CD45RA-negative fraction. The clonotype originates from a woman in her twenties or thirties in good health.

The CDR3 DNA is TGTGCCAGCAGCGGGGCGGGCCGCCCACCCGCCTACGAGCAGTACTTC. Translated: CASSGAGRPPAYEQYF. This chain links TRBV12-1 with TRBJ2-7. TRBV12-1 constitutes a pseudogene. The CDR3 is made up of 16 amino acids.